The next 31 T cell receptor beta chains were all read from a single sample in a study of early T cells in non-severe SARS-CoV-2 infection. TCRdb passed the 5' RACE reads through MiXCR, listing each CDR3 protein once. The sample has about 35,000 distinct CDR3 sequences, 4.7% seen once. Sequencing input: whole blood. The receptors were gathered from an adult who was a healthcare worker with PCR-confirmed SARS-CoV-2 infection or an uninfected control (not recorded which).

This clonotype has more than one count but fewer than ten. The V call is TRBV13, the J call TRBJ1-1, with D tentatively TRBD1 (6 bases). The CDR3 loop spans 15 amino acids. Trimming cost V 3 bases and J 3 bases, with 14 bases left between them. CDR1 PRHDT and CDR2 FYEKMQ come from the germline V gene (reference sequence). CDR3 DNA sequence: TGTGCCAGCAGCTTGGGGGGCAGGGACTACACTGAAGCTTTCTTT. Protein: CASSLGGRDYTEAFF. Full variable domain (outside the CDR3, taken from reference TRBV13 and TRBJ1-1): AAGVIQSPRHLIKEKRETATLKCYPIPRHDTVYWYQQGPGQDPQFLISFYEKMQSDKGSIPDRFSAQQFSDYHSELNMSSLELGDSALYFCASSLGGRDYTEAFFGQGTRLTVV.

This clonotype appeared many times. The J gene is TRBJ2-7, the V gene TRBV29-1; D is possibly TRBD1 or TRBD2 (5 bases each). The CDR3 loop spans 12 amino acids. The ends were cut back, 3 bases at V and 3 bases at J, with 9 bases in the middle. CDR1 is SQVTM and CDR2 is ANQGSEA in the germline V gene. The CDR3 nucleotides are TGCAGCGTTGAGAGGGGCTACTACGAGCAGTACTTC. As protein: CSVERGYYEQYF.

This clonotype was detected many times. The chain uses TRBV20-1 and TRBJ2-7; TRBD1 agrees at 7 bases. This CDR3 has 13 amino acids. CDR1 is DFQATT, CDR2 SNEGSKA, per germline (reference sequence). Trimming took 5 bases from V and 5 from J; bases not matched to a gene: 9. CDR3 residues: CSAASGTVNEQYF. The DNA for the CDR3 is TGCAGTGCTGCATCCGGGACAGTTAACGAGCAGTACTTC.

At least ten counts were recorded for this clonotype. This chain uses TRBV20-1 with TRBJ1-2; tentative D call: TRBD1 (6 bases). The CDR3 runs to 14 residues. V lost 3 bases and J lost 1, with 12 bases in between. Germline loops: CDR1 DFQATT, CDR2 SNEGSKA (reference sequence). CDR3 nucleotides: TGCAGTGCTAGTGGGACAACTTATAACTATGGCTACACCTTC. Its translation: CSASGTTYNYGYTF.

At least ten counts were recorded for this clonotype. The chain employs TRBV15 and TRBJ1-1; D is unresolved. This CDR3 is built from 11 residues. CDR1 and CDR2 from the germline V gene are LNHNV and YYDKDF (reference sequence). The ends were cut back, 1 base at V and 7 bases at J, with 4 bases in the middle. The chain's CDR3 is CATSRGVEAFF. The CDR3 DNA is TGTGCCACCAGCAGAGGGGTTGAAGCTTTCTTT. The full variable domain, with the rest looked up from reference TRBV15 and TRBJ1-1, is DAMVIQNPRYQVTQFGKPVTLSCSQTLNHNVMYWYQQKSSQAPKLLFHYYDKDFNNEADTPDNFQSRRPNTSFCFLDIRSPGLGDTAMYLCATSRGVEAFFGQGTRLTVV.

This sequence joins TRBV30 and TRBJ2-7; the D is unclear. The CDR3 loop spans 12 amino acids. Per the germline V gene, CDR1 is GTSNPN and CDR2 is SVGIG (reference sequence). The CDR3 spells CASEESPYEQYF. Here the CDR3 DNA reads TGTGCTTCCGAAGAGAGTCCGTACGAGCAGTACTTC.

This clonotype was recorded many times. V is TRBV7-9 and J is TRBJ1-2; D may be TRBD1 (6 bases). The ends were cut back, 5 bases at V and 0 bases at J, with 16 bases in the middle. This CDR3 spans 16 amino acids. The germline CDR1 and CDR2 sequences are SEHNR and FQNEAQ (reference sequence). CDR3 loop: CASSPTAGHPNYGYTF. The CDR3 DNA reads as TGTGCCAGCAGCCCCACGGCGGGACACCCTAACTATGGCTACACCTTC.

The table lists this clonotype with many counts. The chain carries TRBV7-2 and TRBJ2-3, with 8 nucleotides matching TRBD1. The junction had 1 base not matched to a gene; V was cut back by 2 bases and J by 3 bases. The CDR3 has 14 residues. The germline gives CDR1 SGHTA, CDR2 FQGNSA. CDR3 residues: CASSLTGGTDTQYF. The CDR3 DNA reads TGTGCCAGCAGCTTAACAGGGGGGACAGATACGCAGTATTTT.

This rearrangement joins TRBV7-8 to TRBJ1-1; no definite D call. The CDR3 loop spans 16 amino acids. Germline CDR1 is SGHVS and CDR2 is FQNEAQ. V was clipped by 0 bases and J by 0 bases, with 11 bases between them. The CDR3 region has the DNA TGTGCCAGCAGCTTAGCGAGATGGGAGCTGAACACTGAAGCTTTCTTT. It encodes CASSLARWELNTEAFF.

This clonotype was detected many times. CDR3 amino acids: CASSLSGGHNEQFF. CDR3 nucleotides: TGTGCCAGCAGTTTATCAGGGGGCCACAATGAGCAGTTCTTC. The chain uses TRBV27 and TRBJ2-1, with 7 bases aligning to TRBD1. Germline loops: CDR1 MNHEY, CDR2 SMNVEV (reference sequence). The CDR3 has 14 amino acids. Trimming took 0 bases from V and 5 from J; bases not matched to a gene: 1.

This clonotype was recorded many times. The gene calls are TRBV20-1 and TRBJ2-7; 11 bases fit TRBD1. The germline V gene has CDR1 DFQATT and CDR2 SNEGSKA (reference sequence). Unmatched junction bases numbered 3, after V lost 0 bases and J lost 2 bases. The CDR3 is made up of 15 amino acids. The CDR3 DNA sequence: TGCAGTGCTAGAGATCCGGGACAGGGGGCCTACGAGCAGTACTTC. Its translation is CSARDPGQGAYEQYF.

The chain employs TRBV10-3 and TRBJ1-1, with TRBD1 matching 10 bases. Germline CDR1 reads ENHRY; CDR2 reads SYGVKD. V lost 7 bases and J lost 5; bases outside the gene matches: 10. CDR3 length: 15 residues. The CDR3 bases are TGTGCCATCACCCTTGATGACAGGGGGCGGACTGAAGCTTTCTTT. This gives the protein CAITLDDRGRTEAFF.

The J gene is TRBJ2-3, the V gene TRBV19; 8 bases agree with TRBD1. Germline assignment: CDR1 LNHDA and CDR2 SQIVND (reference sequence). With 4 bases clipped from V and 3 bases from J, the junction kept 3 bases outside the gene matches. CDR3 length: 14 residues. Here the CDR3 reads CASSRRTGTDTQYF. The CDR3 DNA reads as TGTGCCAGTAGTAGGAGGACAGGGACAGATACGCAGTATTTT.

This clonotype was detected many times. This rearrangement joins TRBV6-5 to TRBJ1-2, with a possible D match to TRBD1 (5 bases). CDR3 length: 13 amino acids. Trimming left V 10 bases short and J 3 bases short, with 15 bases between. The germline V gene has CDR1 MNHEY and CDR2 SVGAGI. The CDR3 nucleotides read TGTGCCACCGGGCCAGGGAAGGACTATGGCTACACCTTC. This codes for CATGPGKDYGYTF.

This clonotype was seen a handful of times. J is TRBJ1-2 and V is TRBV7-2; the D gene is possibly TRBD1 (6 bases). Looked up from germline, CDR1 is SGHTA and CDR2 is FQGNSA. Trimming took off 0 bases at V and 6 bases at J, with 14 bases between the two ends. The CDR3 runs to 15 residues. CDR3 in amino acids: CASSLAFGQTNGYTF. CDR3 DNA sequence: TGTGCCAGCAGCTTAGCGTTTGGACAGACAAATGGCTACACCTTC.

This clonotype appeared many times. DNA of the CDR3: TGTGCCAGCAGCTTAACTAGCACAGGGCTCTCACCCCTCCACTTT. It yields the protein CASSLTSTGLSPLHF. The chain joins TRBV11-2 to TRBJ1-6, with D possibly TRBD1 on 6 matching bases. The ends were cut back, 2 bases at V and 10 bases at J, with 15 bases in the middle. In germline, CDR1 is SGHAT, CDR2 FQNNGV. The CDR3 runs to 15 residues. The complete variable domain, with remaining parts taken from reference TRBV11-2 and TRBJ1-6, reads EAGVAQSPRYKIIEKRQSVAFWCNPISGHATLYWYQQILGQGPKLLIQFQNNGVVDDSQLPKDRFSAERLKGVDSTLKIQPAKLEDSAVYLCASSLTSTGLSPLHFGNGTRLTVT.

At least ten counts were recorded for this clonotype. The V and J genes are TRBV2 and TRBJ2-2; D is perhaps TRBD2 (6 bases). The V gene's germline CDR1 is SNHLY and CDR2 FYNNEI. The CDR3 is 15 residues long. Between the trimmed V and J ends, which lost 4 bases and 1 base, there was a span of 10 bases. CDR3 sequence: CASSGAGRNTGELFF. In DNA form, the CDR3 reads TGTGCCAGCAGTGGGGCGGGGAGGAACACCGGGGAGCTGTTTTTT.

This clonotype was seen repeatedly, ten times or more. The chain links TRBV4-2 to TRBJ2-5; a weak D match, TRBD2 (6 bases). CDR3 length: 17 amino acids. CDR1 is LGHNA, CDR2 YNFKEQ, per germline. V was trimmed by 0 bases and J by 4 bases, leaving 18 bases between them. The CDR3 sequence: CASSQDLGGYQAETQYF. In nucleotides, the CDR3 is TGTGCCAGCAGCCAAGATCTTGGAGGGTATCAGGCAGAGACCCAGTACTTC.

This clonotype was observed many times. The rearrangement uses TRBV6-2 or TRBV6-3 and TRBJ2-1; 10 bases are shared with TRBD2. In germline, CDR1 is MNHEY, CDR2 SVGEGT. V shed 6 bases and J 5 bases; nucleotides not matched to a gene: 19. This CDR3 is built from 19 residues. The DNA for the CDR3 is TGTGCCAGCAGAGAAGGAGGAGCCCTAGTAGCGGGGGGCGACAATGAGCAGTTCTTC. Amino acids: CASREGGALVAGGDNEQFF.

This clonotype occurred many times. The chain couples TRBV7-9 to TRBJ1-2; the D is unclear. V was shortened by 7 bases and J by 4 bases, with 25 bases between the two germline ends. CDR1 is SEHNR and CDR2 is FQNEAQ in the germline V gene (reference sequence). The CDR3 has 17 residues. CDR3 region: CASNHRSGPLGGYGYTF. As DNA, the CDR3 is TGTGCCAGCAACCACCGGTCCGGACCCCTAGGAGGCTATGGCTACACCTTC.

This clonotype was detected ten times or more. The gene calls are TRBV12-3 or TRBV12-4 and TRBJ2-7, with unresolved D. This CDR3 contains 14 residues. The germline V and J ends were trimmed by 6 bases and 2 bases, with 14 bases remaining between them. The CDR3 sequence is CASRVGPAPYEQYF. The CDR3 DNA is TGTGCCAGCAGGGTAGGGCCCGCGCCCTACGAGCAGTACTTC.

This clonotype occurred many times. This rearrangement joins TRBV25-1 to TRBJ2-1; TRBD2 agrees at 12 bases. The V gene's germline CDR1 is MGHDK and CDR2 SYGVNS. Trimming at V came to 2 bases and at J to 4 bases, leaving 3 bases not matched to a gene. CDR3 length: 16 residues. The CDR3 DNA sequence: TGTGCCAGCAGTGAACCGGGACTAGCGGGTTACAATGAGCAGTTCTTC. This translates into CASSEPGLAGYNEQFF. The full variable domain, in which reference TRBV25-1 and TRBJ2-1 provide the parts outside the CDR3, is EADIYQTPRYLVIGTGKKITLECSQTMGHDKMYWYQQDPGMELHLIHYSYGVNSTEKGDLSSESTVSRIRTEHFPLTLESARPSHTSQYLCASSEPGLAGYNEQFFGPGTRLTVL.

This clonotype was found many times. The CDR3 reads CASGDRVGSGNTIYF. CDR3 in DNA: TGCGCCAGCGGGGACAGGGTCGGCTCTGGAAACACCATATATTTT. The chain couples TRBV10-2 to TRBJ1-3; 9 nucleotides agree with TRBD1. The length of the CDR3 is 15 residues. CDR1 is WSHSY and CDR2 is SAAADI in the germline V gene. Trimming removed 8 bases from V and 0 bases from J; junction bases left unmatched: 5.

In its sample, this clonotype was seen many times. This rearrangement joins TRBV21-1 to TRBJ2-2; the DNA was not compared with TRBD1, the D call given in the table. TRBV21-1 is annotated as a pseudogene. This CDR3 has 16 residues. This CDR3 is CASSLPGPKDTGELFF. For the CDR3, the DNA is TGTGCCAGCAGCTTACCGGGACCCAAGGACACCGGGGAGCTGTTTTTT.

There are many counts of this clonotype. The gene calls are TRBV28 and TRBJ2-1; D is uncertain. This CDR3 contains 11 residues. Trimming removed 4 bases from V and 10 bases from J, with 8 bases in between. The germline CDR1 and CDR2 sequences are MDHEN and SYDVKM. Here the CDR3 DNA reads TGTGCCAGCAGTTCCCCAGTAGAGCAGTTCTTC. Encoded protein: CASSSPVEQFF.

This clonotype was seen repeatedly, ten times or more. The CDR3 does not close with the conserved phenylalanine or tryptophan, likely indicating a read error. The DNA is left out, because the CDR3 cannot be placed on it with certainty; the CDR3 is given as TCRdb lists it. The chain joins TRBV7-3 to TRBJ1-2; the table assigns TRBD1, which was not confirmed against the DNA. Germline CDR1 is SGHTA and CDR2 is FQGTGA. 11 amino acids form the CDR3, both terminal residues included. The CDR3 sequence: CASSPMGQGEV.

This clonotype appeared many times. V is TRBV29-1 and J is TRBJ2-2; D remains unclear. With 6 bases removed from V and 6 bases from J, the gap between germline ends came to 14 bases. This CDR3 contains 13 residues. Germline CDR1 SQVTM, CDR2 ANQGSEA. The DNA of the CDR3 is TGCAGCGTGAGTACGGTGACCGCCGGGGAGCTGTTTTTT. Translated: CSVSTVTAGELFF.

This clonotype was counted many times. The V and J genes are TRBV29-1 and TRBJ2-1, with D tentatively TRBD1 (5 bases). Looked up from germline, CDR1 is SQVTM and CDR2 is ANQGSEA. Trimming stripped 3 bases from V and 8 bases from J, with 11 bases between. The CDR3 runs to 12 residues. The chain's CDR3 is CSVEIGAYEQFF. The CDR3, as DNA: TGCAGCGTTGAGATAGGGGCGTATGAGCAGTTCTTC.

This clonotype occurred many times. This CDR3 is CASSPEDLSGNTIYF. The CDR3 DNA follows: TGTGCCAGCTCACCAGAAGACCTTTCTGGAAACACCATATATTTT. The chain recombines TRBV18 with TRBJ1-3; unclear D gene. Germline loops: CDR1 KGHSH, CDR2 LQKENI. Trimming shortened V by 2 bases and J by 1 base, and 9 bases separated the two germline ends. The CDR3 loop spans 15 amino acids.

The J gene is TRBJ2-2, the V gene TRBV7-2, with 7 bases fitting TRBD1. This CDR3 comprises 14 residues. Trimming took 5 bases from V and 1 from J; bases not matched to a gene: 1. Germline V gene lookup returns CDR1 SGHTA and CDR2 FQGNSA. CDR3 sequence (DNA): TGTGCCAGCAGCAGGGACAGGAACACCGGGGAGCTGTTTTTT. Protein: CASSRDRNTGELFF.

Points on this clonotype: This could be a read error, since a much larger clone is one nucleotide away. This chain joins TRBV28 and TRBJ1-2; no clear D gene. Germline lookup yields CDR1 MDHEN and CDR2 SYDVKM. The CDR3 extends over 14 amino acids. V shed 6 bases and J shed 0 bases, with 11 bases lying between them. The CDR3 DNA sequence: TGTGCCAGCAGCACACGATCTGCTAACTATGGCTACACCTTC. It yields the protein CASSTRSANYGYTF.